This T cell receptor (beta chain) appears in the sequencing data of a study of cytomegalovirus exposure and HLA in healthy donors. Study context: Sequencing of some 190 million T cells in an earlier analysis found around 110 million unique TCR beta sequences.

With respect to this clone: Its antigen is undetermined.

PCR employed 60 Vbeta and 13 Jbeta primers. Assay used: immunoSEQ multiplex PCR; TCRdb lists only in-frame clones, some missing. The table has 100,000 to 150,000 clones, 75% to 85% seen once. The CDR3 has 14 amino acids. Trimming took 2 bases from V and 1 from J, leaving 8 bases between them. CDR1 SGHTA and CDR2 FQGNSA come from the germline V gene. Notes on the study in general: Reported findings show TCR beta sequences accurately forecast HLA-A and HLA-B alleles in most subjects. In an earlier analysis, in roughly 600 donors, most V segments appeared productive either ~87% or ~30% of the time.

This receptor was obtained from a male donor in good health and CMV-seronegative. The J gene is TRBJ2-5, the V gene TRBV7-2, with D possibly matching TRBD1 (5 bases). The material sequenced was PBMCs. CDR3 coding DNA: TGTGCCAGCAGCTTAAGGGGTCCCCAAGAGACCCAGTACTTC. Translated: CASSLRGPQETQYF.